The rows below give T cell receptor beta chains drawn from one sample of a study of beta chain features in type 1 diabetes. Method: immunoSEQ multiplex PCR; TCRdb's copy keeps in-frame clones and lacks some. The sample consists of 250,000 or so clones, less than 35% of them appearing once. Source material: central memory CD4+ T cells from blood. These receptors all stem from a man aged 25-45 years in good health. CDR3s include the opening cysteine and the closing phenylalanine or tryptophan.

J	V	CDR3
TRBJ2-5	TRBV11-2	CASSLQGASNQETQYF
TRBJ2-4	TRBV7-2	CASRGTSGRKGIQYF
TRBJ2-1	TRBV11-2	CASSLDRAGPSSYNEQFF
TRBJ2-5	TRBV10-2	CASSGDLETQYF
TRBJ2-1	TRBV29-1	CSVGERAYNEQFF
TRBJ2-3	TRBV27	CASSLGTSGPNTDTQYF
TRBJ2-3	TRBV11-2	CASRPPSGGDTQYF
TRBJ2-5	TRBV29-1	CSVRSQETQYF
TRBJ2-3	TRBV11-2	CASSPRLAADTQYF
TRBJ1-2	TRBV25-1	CASSSRGQGTHGYTF
TRBJ1-2	TRBV6-1	CAISDGGQAMGYTF
TRBJ2-5	TRBV7-2	CASSLATGKETQYF
TRBJ2-5	TRBV7-2	CASTRGYQETQYF
TRBJ2-7	TRBV19	CASSPSSGGYYEQYF
TRBJ1-2	TRBV9	CASSVEGGNRGSGYTF
TRBJ2-1	TRBV7-2	CASSRTGGARFF
TRBJ1-2	TRBV29-1	CSVVGDRPYYTF
TRBJ2-7	TRBV9	CASSPRGRGDEQYF
TRBJ1-4	TRBV18	CASSQGAVDEKLFF
TRBJ2-1	TRBV4-1	CASSRLAERYNEQFF
TRBJ2-5	TRBV9	CASSPLGDYQETQYF
TRBJ2-1	TRBV30	CAWSGVSGNEQFF
TRBJ2-3	TRBV9	CASSAAGFTDTQYF
TRBJ1-2	TRBV29-1	CSVSQSLNYGYTF
TRBJ2-7	TRBV7-2	CASSLLDTARYEQYF
TRBJ2-5	TRBV28	CASSLPLAGGQVQYF
TRBJ2-7	TRBV4-3	CASSQVLGTQQEQYF
TRBJ2-5	TRBV7-9	CASSRGPVETQYF
TRBJ2-3	TRBV18	CASSQVHDTQYF
TRBJ2-3	TRBV28	CASSTNDRVTDTQYF
TRBJ2-3	TRBV7-2	CASSLRAGSDTQYF
TRBJ2-7	TRBV7-2	CASSLDRTAGEQYF
TRBJ2-4	TRBV27	CASSLSAKNIQYF
TRBJ2-3	TRBV9	CASSAGTRLGADTQYF
TRBJ2-3	TRBV11-2	CASSYSGDTQYF
TRBJ1-4	TRBV30	CAWNRDRAVEKLFF
TRBJ2-7	TRBV29-1	CSVDGQGDEQYF
TRBJ2-1	TRBV28	CASSSTSGAYNEQFF
TRBJ2-2	TRBV6-4	CASSERQGELFF
TRBJ2-1	TRBV21-1	CASSPPWAGKADNEQFF
TRBJ2-7	TRBV15	CATSRLAGDDEQYF
TRBJ1-1	TRBV19	CASIPPGDMSTEAFF
TRBJ2-5	TRBV29-1	CSVSRRGVEETQYF
TRBJ2-1	TRBV2	CASSPRAPGQSYNEQFF
TRBJ1-3	TRBV2	CASSGGRPGNTIYF
TRBJ2-7	TRBV13	CASSPSRDGWGEQYF
TRBJ1-2	TRBV30	CAWRVENYGYTF
TRBJ2-7	TRBV5-6	CASSLVLGGNEQYF
TRBJ2-1	TRBV19	CASSARTSGSNEQFF
TRBJ1-2	TRBV7-9	CASSSTGTGRIYGYTF
TRBJ2-7	TRBV7-2	CASSLAGGLSSYEQYF
TRBJ1-5	TRBV2	CASSSTGGQPQHF
TRBJ2-1	TRBV7-9	CASSRTWDEQFF
TRBJ2-1	TRBV6-1	CASSDAGLVKSEQFF
TRBJ2-7	TRBV15	CATSRSGPYEQYF
TRBJ1-1	TRBV10-3	CAISESTEAFF
TRBJ2-6	TRBV2	CASSHRTESGANVLTF
TRBJ2-7	TRBV28	CASSTPSHYEQYF